These 13 T cell receptor beta chains share one sample of origin, sequenced in a study of T cells in Graves' hyperthyroidism and ophthalmopathy. RNA transcripts were the template for amplifying TCR beta CDR3 regions. An initial round of RT-PCR targeting the TCR CDR3 relied on the HTBI primer set. From the multiplex PCR reads, TCRdb called clonotypes with MiXCR, one entry per CDR3 protein. The sample yields hundreds of thousands of distinct CDR3 sequences, roughly a third seen once. The sequencing sample was made of blood. The source of these receptors is a woman between 40 and 50 years old with Graves' hyperthyroidism.

The chain combines TRBV2 with TRBJ1-5, with D possibly TRBD1 on 5 matching bases. V shed 8 bases and J shed 4 bases, with 12 bases lying between them. Germline V gene sequence: CDR1 SNHLY, CDR2 FYNNEI. CDR3 length equals 13 residues. The CDR3 DNA sequence: TGTGCCAGCGTAATAGGGGAGAATCAGCCCCAGCATTTT. Residues: CASVIGENQPQHF.

Ten or more counts support this clonotype. The V call is TRBV19, the J call TRBJ1-3, with TRBD1 matching 8 bases. The CDR3 has 14 residues. Germline-derived CDR1 and CDR2 are LNHDA and SQIVND (reference sequence). After removal of 6 bases from V and 2 bases from J, the junction contained 3 bases not matched to a gene. CDR3 nucleotide sequence: TGTGCCAGTAGGCGACAGGGGACTGGAAACACCATATATTTT. This codes for CASRRQGTGNTIYF.

In the case of this clonotype: Being one base from a much bigger clone, this may be a read error. The chain couples TRBV6-4 to TRBJ1-1; no firm D call. V gave up 6 bases and J gave up 4 bases, with 15 bases separating them. This CDR3 region has 14 residues. Germline V gene sequence: CDR1 MRHNA, CDR2 SNTAGT. In DNA form, the CDR3 reads TGTGCCAGCAGGCAGCGCCCGGCGGGCACTGAAGCTTTCTTT. It yields the protein CASRQRPAGTEAFF.

This clonotype was counted between two and nine times. DNA of the CDR3: TGTGCCAGCAGTTTGAGGGACCCTCCTTTCGAAGCTTTCTTT. Translated: CASSLRDPPFEAFF. The rearrangement uses TRBV12-3 or TRBV12-4 and TRBJ1-1; tentatively, D is TRBD1 (5 bases). V gave up 3 bases and J gave up 8 bases, with 16 bases separating them. The CDR3 covers 14 residues.

This clonotype occurred many times. V and J are TRBV5-6 and TRBJ1-2; no clear D. The CDR3 sequence is 15 residues long. Germline V gene data show CDR1 as SGHDT and CDR2 as YYEEEE. Trimming cost V 4 bases and J 1 base, with 14 bases left between them. As DNA, the CDR3 is TGTGCCAGCAGCCATATAATCTGGTTTAACTATGGCTACACCTTC. Its translation is CASSHIIWFNYGYTF. The whole variable domain, filled in from reference TRBV5-6 and TRBJ1-2, reads DAGVTQSPTHLIKTRGQQVTLRCSPKSGHDTVSWYQQALGQGPQFIFQYYEEEERQRGNFPDRFSGHQFPNYSSELNVNALLLGDSALYLCASSHIIWFNYGYTFGSGTRLTVV.

Concerning this clonotype: This may come from a read error, since a much larger clone is one base off. A read error is likely, as this CDR3 ends without the conserved phenylalanine or tryptophan. The V call is TRBV7-2, the J call TRBJ1-6; D might be TRBD1 (6 bases). Germline V gives CDR1 SGHTA, CDR2 FQGNSA. This CDR3 is 14 amino acids long. Trimming took 5 bases from V and 7 from J, leaving 12 bases between them. The chain's CDR3 is CASSLQGHNSPLHS. For the CDR3, the DNA is TGTGCCAGCAGCCTCCAGGGGCACAATTCACCCCTCCACTCT.

This clonotype appeared many times. Here the CDR3 reads CAISESGFRVAGELFF. The DNA of the CDR3 is TGTGCCATCAGTGAGTCGGGTTTTCGAGTCGCCGGGGAGCTGTTTTTT. The chain recombines TRBV10-3 with TRBJ2-2; no definite D call. Trimming cost V 0 bases and J 6 bases, with 14 bases left between them. The germline gives CDR1 ENHRY, CDR2 SYGVKD. The CDR3 is 16 amino acids.

CDR3 nucleotide sequence: TGCGCCAGCAGCTTGGGACAGGGGACAAACGAGCAGTACTTC. Amino acid sequence: CASSLGQGTNEQYF. This chain links TRBV5-1 with TRBJ2-7; 8 bases are a match to TRBD1. This CDR3 has 14 residues. Germline-derived CDR1 and CDR2 are SGHRS and YFSETQ. Trimming removed 0 bases from V and 5 bases from J; junction bases left unmatched: 4.

V usage is TRBV29-1 and J usage is TRBJ2-1, with a possible D match to TRBD1 (5 bases). Between the trimmed V and J ends, which lost 6 bases and 9 bases, there was a span of 18 bases. The germline V gene encodes CDR1 SQVTM and CDR2 ANQGSEA. The CDR3 sequence is 13 residues long. The CDR3 loop reads CSVATGRVSEQFF. DNA for the CDR3: TGCAGCGTCGCAACTGGCAGGGTCAGTGAGCAGTTCTTC.

This clonotype came up a few times. The chain employs TRBV7-6 and TRBJ2-5; TRBD2 agrees at 7 bases. The germline V gene encodes CDR1 SGHVS and CDR2 FNYEAQ. Unmatched junction bases numbered 16, after V lost 4 bases and J lost 5 bases. This CDR3 is 17 amino acids long. The CDR3 nucleotides read TGTGCCAGCAGCTCTGGGGGGACTAAGATACCAGGGGAGACCCAGTACTTC. This encodes CASSSGGTKIPGETQYF.

Details on this clonotype: Since no conserved phenylalanine or tryptophan closes the CDR3, a read error is the likely cause. It is unclear where the CDR3 begins or ends on the DNA, so no DNA is shown, and the CDR3 is as TCRdb lists it. This chain connects TRBV9 to TRBJ1-3. Germline-derived CDR1 and CDR2 are SGDLS and YYNGEE. The CDR3 is 8 amino acids long, termini counted. The CDR3 region is CASSVASL.

V is TRBV11-2 and J is TRBJ2-7; D ambiguous. CDR1 is SGHAT and CDR2 is FQNNGV in the germline V gene. Trimming removed 6 bases at V and 5 bases at J, with 8 bases between. The CDR3 is 11 residues long. CDR3 bases: TGTGCCAGCAGTAATGGCCACGAGCAGTACTTC. It specifies CASSNGHEQYF. Using reference TRBV11-2 and TRBJ2-7 for the parts outside the CDR3, the full variable domain is EAGVAQSPRYKIIEKRQSVAFWCNPISGHATLYWYQQILGQGPKLLIQFQNNGVVDDSQLPKDRFSAERLKGVDSTLKIQPAKLEDSAVYLCASSNGHEQYFGPGTRLTVT.

This clonotype was detected many times. The chain is built from TRBV7-9 and TRBJ2-7; 7 bases line up with TRBD2. The CDR3 extends over 14 amino acids. J lost 1 base, V lost 3 bases, and 3 bases had no gene match. In germline, CDR1 is SEHNR, CDR2 FQNEAQ (reference sequence). DNA for the CDR3: TGTGCCAGCAGCTTGTCTAGCGGTTCCTACGAGCAGTACTTC. Its translation is CASSLSSGSYEQYF.